A selection of T cell receptor beta chains follows, all from one sample in a study of T-cell reconstitution after alpha-beta-depleted transplantation in children. TCRdb ran MiXCR on the PCR reads and lists one entry per CDR3 protein. The sample contains fewer than 700,000 distinct CDR3 sequences, more than 20% of which appear only once. Sequencing was performed on PBMCs, mostly from graft donor cells, taken 360 days after TCRalphabeta/CD19-depleted stem cell transplant. The source is a boy younger than two who had a stem cell transplant for acute myeloid leukemia, so the T cells may come from the graft donor. CDR3s include the opening cysteine and the closing phenylalanine or tryptophan. The D gene is left open where the match is weak.

TRBV20-1	-	TRBJ2-3	CSAKTHTDTQYF
TRBV3-1	TRBD1	TRBJ2-7	CASSQDLPGQGYSYEQYF
TRBV12-3/TRBV12-4	-	TRBJ2-5	CASSFMAQTQYF
TRBV7-9	TRBD1	TRBJ1-2	CASSFYLDRDYGYTF
TRBV6-4	-	TRBJ1-5	CASSPTDSYYSRNQPQHF
TRBV4-3	TRBD2	TRBJ2-3	CASSQVGSGDSTDTQYF
TRBV12-3/TRBV12-4	-	TRBJ1-1	CASSLLRGRGWNTEAFF
TRBV27	-	TRBJ2-7	CASSDSGALYEQYF
TRBV29-1	-	TRBJ1-4	CSVAVEREKLFF
TRBV12-3/TRBV12-4	TRBD1	TRBJ2-3	CASRKGRDRVCLERDTQYF
TRBV20-1	TRBD1	TRBJ2-2	CSAPDRGNTGELFF